This entry features one T cell receptor beta chain sequence. Clones were sequenced by immunoSEQ multiplex PCR, and TCRdb holds only the in-frame ones, with some missing. The table has roughly 90,000 clones, approximately 80% seen once. This CDR3 is 15 amino acids long. The germline gives CDR1 SNHLY, CDR2 FYNNEI. The germline V and J ends were trimmed by 6 bases and 3 bases, with 15 bases remaining between them. This sample was included in a study of blood T cell repertoires in COVID-19. The receptor comes from a woman in her sixties or seventies with acute or convalescent COVID-19. This chain joins TRBV2 and TRBJ1-5; perhaps TRBD1 as D (6 bases). The specimen sequenced was peripheral blood. As DNA, the CDR3 is TGTGCCAGCAGCGGACAGAGTCCGTACAATCAGCCCCAGCATTTT. Protein: CASSGQSPYNQPQHF.